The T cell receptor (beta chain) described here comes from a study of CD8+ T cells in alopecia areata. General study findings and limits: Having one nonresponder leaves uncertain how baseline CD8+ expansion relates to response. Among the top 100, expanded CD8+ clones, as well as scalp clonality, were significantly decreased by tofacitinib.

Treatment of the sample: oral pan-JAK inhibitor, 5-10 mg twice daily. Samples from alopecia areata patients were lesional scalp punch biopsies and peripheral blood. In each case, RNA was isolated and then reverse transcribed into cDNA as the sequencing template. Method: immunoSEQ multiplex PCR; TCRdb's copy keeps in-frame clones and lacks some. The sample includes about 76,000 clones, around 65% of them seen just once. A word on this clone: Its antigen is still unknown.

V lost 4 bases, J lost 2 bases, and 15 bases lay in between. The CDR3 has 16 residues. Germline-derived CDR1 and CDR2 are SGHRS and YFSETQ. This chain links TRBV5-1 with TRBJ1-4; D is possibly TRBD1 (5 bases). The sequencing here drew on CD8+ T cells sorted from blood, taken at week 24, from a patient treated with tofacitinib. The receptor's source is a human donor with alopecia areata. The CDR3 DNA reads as TGCGCCAGCAGCCTAGCGGGGGGGATCACTAATGAAAAACTGTTTTTT. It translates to CASSLAGGITNEKLFF.